Reported below is one T cell receptor (beta chain). The data stem from a study of blood T cell repertoires in COVID-19. At the level of the study: Specimens from acute and convalescent COVID-19 originated in the United States, Italy and Spain. Sources were T cells, B-cell-depleted T cells, or PBMCs; the material itself was cDNA or gDNA.

This CDR3 region has 15 residues. The germline gives CDR1 SGHRS, CDR2 YFSETQ. V lost 0 bases and J 1 base, leaving 7 bases between the germline ends. In the original processing: The assay estimated nucleated cells by amplifying reference gene primers. Some clones are missing from TCRdb's copy, which holds only in-frame ones; the method was immunoSEQ multiplex PCR. The V and J calls and the clone size are those of that table, but D and trimming were determined from the DNA. The repertoire consists of around 60,000 clones, with approximately 80% occurring once and the leading ten covering approximately 5%.

The sample comprised peripheral blood. This sequence originates from a man between 65 and 85 years old with acute or convalescent COVID-19. The rearrangement links TRBV5-1 to TRBJ2-2; D not resolved. As DNA, the CDR3 is TGCGCCAGCAGCTTGGTTCCAGGGAACACCGGGGAGCTGTTTTTT. This codes for CASSLVPGNTGELFF.